These T cell receptor beta chains were read from a single sample in a study of regulatory T cells in long-lasting Graves disease. TCRdb redid the calling of the multiplex PCR reads with MiXCR, one entry per CDR3 protein. The sample yields around 450,000 distinct CDR3 sequences, 15% seen once. In addition, the sample was reused for a study of T cells in Graves' hyperthyroidism and ophthalmopathy.

This specimen was peripheral blood mononuclear cells (PBMCs), taken at new diagnosis, from a patient treated with antithyroid drugs. All receptors come from a woman aged 25 to 45 with Graves disease. The CDR3 runs from the conserved cysteine through the conserved F or W. D genes are given only for firm matches. Size values are once, few and many counts, or a class for expanded clones, and some rows have none.

clone_size,d_call,v_call,j_call,cdr3_aa,cdr3_nt
many,-,TRBV10-3,TRBJ1-2,CAISGQAYGYTF,TGTGCCATCAGTGGACAGGCCTATGGCTACACCTTC
many,-,TRBV12-3/TRBV12-4,TRBJ1-3,CASTLGPGNTIYF,TGTGCCAGTACCTTGGGGCCTGGAAACACCATATATTTT
many,TRBD2,TRBV6-1,TRBJ2-3,CASSRGTSGKDTQYF,TGTGCCAGCAGTCGCGGGACTAGCGGGAAAGATACGCAGTATTTT
few,-,TRBV19,TRBJ2-2,CASSSNILPNTGELFF,TGTGCCAGTAGCTCAAACATCTTGCCGAACACCGGGGAGCTGTTTTTT
many,TRBD2,TRBV11-1,TRBJ2-3,CASSLGTSGRRDTQYF,TGTGCCAGCAGCCTTGGGACTAGCGGTCGGAGGGATACGCAGTATTTT
few,-,TRBV12-5,TRBJ1-1,CASGLVGVPEAFF,TGTGCTAGTGGTTTGGTAGGGGTCCCTGAAGCTTTCTTT
many,-,TRBV2,TRBJ1-5,CASSAGPTNQPQHF,TGTGCCAGCAGTGCTGGACCGACCAATCAGCCCCAGCATTTT
many,-,TRBV5-1,TRBJ1-6,CASSLEEYSPLHF,TGCGCCAGCAGCTTGGAGGAGTATTCACCCCTCCACTTT
few,-,TRBV2,TRBJ2-1,CASSVASHNEQFF,TGTGCCAGCAGTGTGGCTAGCCACAATGAGCAGTTCTTC
many,TRBD1,TRBV29-1,TRBJ2-2,CSVDTDRATGELFF,TGCAGCGTTGATACCGACAGGGCCACCGGGGAGCTGTTTTTT
many,TRBD2,TRBV7-8,TRBJ2-5,CASSNHIAGVGETQYF,TGTGCCAGCAGCAACCACATAGCGGGAGTTGGAGAGACCCAGTACTTC
few,-,TRBV7-9,TRBJ2-1,CASSLVGVGKGHEQFF,TGTGCCAGCAGCTTAGTGGGTGTAGGCAAAGGCCATGAGCAGTTCTTC
many,-,TRBV12-3/TRBV12-4,TRBJ1-5,CASSLDHGGQPQHF,TGTGCCAGCAGTTTAGATCACGGGGGTCAGCCCCAGCATTTT
-,-,TRBV12-3/TRBV12-4,TRBJ2-3,CASSLRSRVSADTQYF,TGTGCCAGCAGTTTACGGTCGCGGGTGAGCGCAGATACGCAGTATTTT
few,-,TRBV27,TRBJ2-1,CASSFPPYNEQFF,TGTGCCAGCAGTTTCCCCCCCTACAATGAGCAGTTCTTC
many,-,TRBV27,TRBJ1-1,CASSRFRTTGYNTEAFF,TGTGCCAGCAGCCGATTTCGCACAACAGGGTACAACACTGAAGCTTTCTTT
-,TRBD2,TRBV7-9,TRBJ2-7,CASSKSVTSPYEQYF,TGTGCCAGCAGCAAAAGCGTGACTAGCCCCTACGAGCAGTACTTC
many,-,TRBV9,TRBJ2-7,CASSVGGNPSEQYF,TGTGCCAGCAGCGTAGGAGGGAATCCCAGCGAGCAGTACTTC
many,TRBD2,TRBV27,TRBJ2-2,CASKREYPGELFF,TGTGCCAGCAAGCGGGAGTATCCCGGGGAGCTGTTTTTT
many,-,TRBV20-1,TRBJ1-5,CSARRGHRGFSNQPQHF,TGCAGTGCTAGAAGAGGCCATCGGGGGTTTAGCAATCAGCCCCAGCATTTT
many,TRBD2,TRBV15,TRBJ2-3,CATSRDDSGALSTQYF,TGTGCCACCAGCAGAGATGATAGCGGGGCTCTGAGTACGCAGTATTTT
-,TRBD2,TRBV28,TRBJ2-7,CASSFPTSSSYEQYF,TGTGCCAGCAGTTTCCCGACTAGCAGCTCCTACGAGCAGTACTTC
-,-,TRBV7-2,TRBJ2-3,CASSLEHTDTQYF,TGTGCCAGCAGCTTGGAGCACACAGATACGCAGTATTTT
-,-,TRBV5-1,TRBJ2-5,CASNYGDQETQYF,TGCGCCAGCAACTACGGGGACCAAGAGACCCAGTACTTC
many,-,TRBV3-1,TRBJ2-1,CASSRGLDLDEQFF,TGTGCCAGCAGCCGGGGGCTAGATCTGGATGAGCAGTTCTTC
few,-,TRBV20-1,TRBJ2-7,CSAKFVRWAYEQYF,TGCAGTGCTAAATTTGTACGATGGGCCTACGAGCAGTACTTC
-,-,TRBV7-9,TRBJ1-5,CASSLALAEQFFGPGYSNQPQHF,-
few,TRBD2,TRBV5-1,TRBJ2-1,CASSSRGGVAGRDEQFF,TGCGCCAGCAGCTCCCGGGGTGGAGTAGCGGGAAGGGATGAGCAGTTCTTC
many,TRBD2,TRBV6-1,TRBJ2-7,CASTGGYYEQYF,TGTGCCAGCACGGGAGGGTACTACGAGCAGTACTTC
-,-,TRBV11-2,TRBJ2-5,CASSLERGTQYF,TGTGCCAGCAGCTTAGAGCGAGGAACCCAGTACTTC
-,TRBD1,TRBV27,TRBJ2-7,CATEGGFGYEQYF,TGTGCCACCGAAGGGGGCTTTGGTTACGAGCAGTACTTC
-,TRBD1,TRBV27,TRBJ2-1,CASRGQSSYNEQFF,TGTGCCAGCCGGGGACAGTCCTCCTACAATGAGCAGTTCTTC
few,TRBD1,TRBV25-1,TRBJ1-4,CASRTGGFSEKLFF,TGTGCCAGCAGGACAGGGGGCTTTTCTGAAAAACTGTTTTTT